The 17 T cell receptor beta chains given below trace back to one sample, sequenced in a study of T cell responses to AZD1222 COVID-19 vaccine. Data came from immunoSEQ multiplex PCR; TCRdb stores just in-frame clones and leaves some out. Its table records over 130,000 clones. Sequencing used peripheral blood. The source of these receptors is an adult in good health.

The rearrangement links TRBV19 to TRBJ1-1, with 8 bases lining up with TRBD1. CDR1 is LNHDA, CDR2 SQIVND, per germline (reference sequence). V lost 5 bases and J lost 3; bases outside the gene matches: 8. CDR3 size: 15 residues. This chain's CDR3 is CASSDRDRLHTEAFF. CDR3 coding DNA: TGTGCCAGTAGTGACCGGGACAGGCTACACACTGAAGCTTTCTTT.

This rearrangement joins TRBV6-1 to TRBJ2-5; TRBD2 matches 8 bases. Trimming cost V 2 bases and J 4 bases; bases outside gene matches: 15. The CDR3 contains 18 residues. Germline V gene data show CDR1 as MNHNS and CDR2 as SASEGT. Here the CDR3 reads CASSERGGPGKILETQYF. For the CDR3, the DNA is TGTGCCAGCAGTGAACGGGGGGGACCGGGGAAGATATTAGAGACCCAGTACTTC.

The chain uses TRBV7-3 and TRBJ2-1, with a tentative D call TRBD1 (6 bases). CDR3 length: 14 amino acids. Germline assignment: CDR1 SGHTA and CDR2 FQGTGA. The V and J ends lost 4 bases and 3 bases respectively, with 10 bases between them. CDR3 bases: TGTGCCAGCAGCTCCCCGGACAGCTACAATGAGCAGTTCTTC. This gives the protein CASSSPDSYNEQFF.

This chain uses TRBV6-1 with TRBJ1-2; the D gene is possibly TRBD1 (6 bases). Trimming shortened V by 3 bases and J by 4 bases, and 18 bases separated the two germline ends. The CDR3 covers 16 residues. Germline V gives CDR1 MNHNS, CDR2 SASEGT. In nucleotides, the CDR3 is TGTGCCAGCAGTGAGACTACCGGGGGCTCGGGCTATGGCTACACCTTC. The encoded protein is CASSETTGGSGYGYTF.

The rearrangement links TRBV2 to TRBJ2-1; perhaps TRBD2 as D (6 bases). V was cut by 4 bases and J by 4 bases, with 14 bases left in between. Germline CDR1 SNHLY, CDR2 FYNNEI. This CDR3 has 15 residues. CDR3 DNA: TGTGCCAGCAGTGCGGAGGGACCGGAGTACAATGAGCAGTTCTTC. Translating it yields CASSAEGPEYNEQFF.

The CDR3 loop reads CASFTRPGNTIYF. As DNA, the CDR3 is TGTGCCAGCTTTACCAGGCCAGGGAACACCATATATTTT. The chain uses TRBV18 and TRBJ1-3; D may be TRBD1 (5 bases). The germline V gene has CDR1 KGHSH and CDR2 LQKENI. This CDR3 has 13 amino acids. V shed 7 bases and J shed 7 bases, with 14 bases lying between them.

The chain recombines TRBV10-3 with TRBJ1-1; D uncertain. V gave up 7 bases and J gave up 1 base, with 16 bases separating them. Germline V gene lookup returns CDR1 ENHRY and CDR2 SYGVKD. The length of the CDR3 is 15 residues. The CDR3 loop reads CAINEAAQRNTEAFF. CDR3 in DNA: TGTGCCATCAATGAAGCAGCCCAGAGGAACACTGAAGCTTTCTTT.

This chain connects TRBV5-1 to TRBJ2-1; the match to TRBD1 covers 12 bases. V was pared by 4 bases and J by 6 bases, with 5 bases of the junction left unmatched. Germline V gene sequence: CDR1 SGHRS, CDR2 YFSETQ. The CDR3 runs 15 residues. CDR3 in DNA: TGCGCCAGCAGCCAGGGACAGGGGGCGCTCAATGAGCAGTTCTTC. It encodes CASSQGQGALNEQFF.

The V and J genes are TRBV18 and TRBJ2-7, with a tentative D call TRBD2 (5 bases). V dropped 2 bases and J dropped 9 bases, with 11 bases sitting between them. This CDR3 contains 12 residues. CDR1 and CDR2 (germline): KGHSH, LQKENI. DNA for the CDR3: TGTGCCAGCTCACCAGGGGTAGAGGGGCAGTACTTC. Its protein is CASSPGVEGQYF.

The genes are TRBV7-6 and TRBJ2-7, with TRBD2 identical over 7 bases. The CDR3 spans 14 residues. Germline CDR1 SGHVS, CDR2 FNYEAQ. The ends lost 2 bases at V and 5 bases at J; junction bases unmatched: 6. Here the CDR3 DNA reads TGTGCCAGCAGCTTAAGGGGCCGGGAGGACGAGCAGTACTTC. This translates into CASSLRGREDEQYF.

The chain couples TRBV19 to TRBJ1-5; D not resolved. Looked up from germline, CDR1 is LNHDA and CDR2 is SQIVND (reference sequence). CDR3 size: 15 residues. The V gene lost 2 bases and the J gene lost 0 bases, with 8 bases spanning the gap. The CDR3 sequence: CASSIFGSSNQPQHF. In DNA form, the CDR3 reads TGTGCCAGTAGTATATTTGGGTCTAGCAATCAGCCCCAGCATTTT.

This sequence joins TRBV19 and TRBJ2-6; the D gene is possibly TRBD2 (6 bases). CDR1 LNHDA and CDR2 SQIVND come from the germline V gene (reference sequence). The V and J ends lost 7 bases and 4 bases respectively, with 17 bases between them. The CDR3 has 16 residues. The chain's CDR3 is CASMRGAVSGANVLTF. The CDR3 DNA reads as TGTGCCAGTATGCGGGGTGCTGTGAGCGGGGCCAACGTCCTGACTTTC.

The rearrangement joins TRBV30 to TRBJ2-1, with 8 positions matching TRBD2. CDR3 length: 14 residues. Germline CDR1 reads GTSNPN; CDR2 reads SVGIG (reference sequence). J lost 6 bases, V lost 0 bases, and 4 bases had no gene match. For the CDR3, the DNA is TGTGCCTGGAGTGTTCTCGGGGGGGCCAATGAGCAGTTCTTC. It encodes CAWSVLGGANEQFF.

The V gene is TRBV30, the J gene TRBJ2-2, with D perhaps matching TRBD1 or TRBD2 (5 bases each). Germline CDR1 reads GTSNPN; CDR2 reads SVGIG (reference sequence). The CDR3 covers 14 residues. V dropped 8 bases and J dropped 0 bases, with 13 bases sitting between them. The CDR3, as DNA: TGTGCCGGACCCCGGGGACCGAACACCGGGGAGCTGTTTTTT. Its translation is CAGPRGPNTGELFF.

This rearrangement joins TRBV6-5 to TRBJ1-3, with D perhaps TRBD1 (5 bases). V lost 7 bases and J lost 0, with 10 bases in between. Germline lookup yields CDR1 MNHEY and CDR2 SVGAGI. The CDR3 totals 14 residues. This CDR3 is CASIGGISGNTIYF. CDR3 nucleotide sequence: TGTGCCAGCATCGGGGGGATCTCTGGAAACACCATATATTTT.

The V call is TRBV2, the J call TRBJ1-1; D is perhaps TRBD1 (5 bases). This CDR3 contains 15 residues. V dropped 1 base and J dropped 0 bases, with 9 bases sitting between them. Germline values: CDR1 SNHLY, CDR2 FYNNEI. The CDR3 DNA sequence: TGTGCCAGCAGTGAAGAGGCGACAGTGAACACTGAAGCTTTCTTT. As protein: CASSEEATVNTEAFF.

The chain is built from TRBV5-6 and TRBJ1-2; 7 bases align to TRBD1. V was pared by 4 bases and J by 4 bases, with 10 bases of the junction left unmatched. Germline CDR1 SGHDT, CDR2 YYEEEE. CDR3 length: 15 amino acids. The CDR3 coding sequence is TGTGCCAGCAGCCCAGGGGGACAGCAACTCTATGGCTACACCTTC. Translated: CASSPGGQQLYGYTF.